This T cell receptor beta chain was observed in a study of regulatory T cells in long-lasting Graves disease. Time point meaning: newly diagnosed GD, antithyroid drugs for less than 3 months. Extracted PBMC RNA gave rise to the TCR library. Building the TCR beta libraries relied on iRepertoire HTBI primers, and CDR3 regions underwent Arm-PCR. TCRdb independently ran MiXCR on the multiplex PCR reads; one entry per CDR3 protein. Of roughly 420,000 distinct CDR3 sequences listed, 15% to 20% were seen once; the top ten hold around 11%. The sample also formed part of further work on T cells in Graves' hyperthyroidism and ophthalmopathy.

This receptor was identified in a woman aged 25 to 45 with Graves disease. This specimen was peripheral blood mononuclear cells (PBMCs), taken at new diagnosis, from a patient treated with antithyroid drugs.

CDR3: CASSMGTPFEPQHF. The CDR3 DNA is TGTGCCAGTAGTATGGGGACACCCTTTGAGCCCCAGCATTTT. V and J are TRBV19 and TRBJ1-5; D possibly corresponds to TRBD1 (6 bases). V was cut by 3 bases and J by 8 bases, with 14 bases left in between. Germline values: CDR1 LNHDA, CDR2 SQIVND (reference sequence). CDR3 size: 14 residues.